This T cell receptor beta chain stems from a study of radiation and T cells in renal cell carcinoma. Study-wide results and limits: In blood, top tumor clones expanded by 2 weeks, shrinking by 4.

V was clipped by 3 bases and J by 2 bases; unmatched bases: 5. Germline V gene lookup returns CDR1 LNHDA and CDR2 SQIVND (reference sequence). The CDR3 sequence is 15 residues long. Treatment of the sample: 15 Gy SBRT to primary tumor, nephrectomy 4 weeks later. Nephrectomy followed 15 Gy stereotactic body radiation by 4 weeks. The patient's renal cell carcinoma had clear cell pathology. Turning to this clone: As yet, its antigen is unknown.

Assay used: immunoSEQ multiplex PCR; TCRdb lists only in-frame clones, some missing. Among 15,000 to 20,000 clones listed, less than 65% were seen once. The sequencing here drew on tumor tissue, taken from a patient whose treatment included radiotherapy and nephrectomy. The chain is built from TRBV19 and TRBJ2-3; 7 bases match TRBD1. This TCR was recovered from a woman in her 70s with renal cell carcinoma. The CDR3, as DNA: TGTGCCAGTAGTATGGATCAGGGGGACACAGATACGCAGTATTTT. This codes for CASSMDQGDTDTQYF.